The entry that follows covers one TCR beta chain sequence. Sequencing templates came from extracted RNA that was reverse transcribed into cDNA. The repertoire was sequenced with immunoSEQ multiplex PCR; TCRdb's copy has only in-frame clones and lacks some. The table includes 90,000 to 130,000 clones, 45% to 60% detected once. The CDR3 extends over 13 amino acids. With 4 bases removed from V and 5 bases from J, the gap between germline ends came to 9 bases. The germline V gene encodes CDR1 SGHAT and CDR2 FQNNGV. This sample stems from a study of CD8+ T cells in alopecia areata. The chain joins TRBV11-2 to TRBJ2-4; no firm D call. The receptor comes from a human donor with alopecia areata. Material for sequencing was NKG2D-low CD8+ T cells sorted from blood. Here the CDR3 DNA reads TGTGCCAGCAGCTCCGGCCTCCAAAACATTCAGTACTTC. This gives the protein CASSSGLQNIQYF.